This T cell receptor (beta chain) came from a study of Ad26.COV2.S vaccination and SARS-CoV-2 variants listed by TCRdb under 2021. General notes on the study: Vaccine-arm donors came from COV1001, a multicentre, randomized, double-blind, placebo-controlled phase I-IIa trial of Ad26.COV2.S in healthy adults. Ad26.COV2.S was administered intramuscularly at a dose of 5x10^10 or 1x10^11 viral particles, either as one shot or as two shots given 56 days apart. TCRbeta repertoire sequencing was used to assess the specificity and breadth of SARS-CoV-2-reactive T cell receptors after Ad26.COV2.S vaccination. Blinding of investigators to trial group allocation was maintained during experiments and outcome assessment. The TCR-sequenced set comprised about 32 samples: around 20 Ad26.COV2.S vaccine recipients, 5 placebo recipients and 8 SARS-CoV-2 convalescent individuals. Trial participants were randomized into five groups of five: low-dose or high-dose Ad26.COV2.S given once or twice, or placebo on both occasions. The study at large found these results: Ad26.COV2.S recipients had higher spike-specific TCR breadth than placebo recipients (P = 0.0014). Substantial breadth of spike-specific CD8+ and CD4+ T cell responses was reported after vaccination. Vaccine and placebo recipients had similar non-spike TCR breadth, a finding consistent with the vaccine containing only spike. Comparing responses between vaccine doses or regimens was not something the study was powered to do. It was noted by the authors that total T cell responses may have been underestimated by the TCR breadth and depth analyses.

TCRbeta CDR3 regions were sequenced with the immunoSEQ Assay. After extraction, genomic DNA underwent amplification by bias-controlled multiplex PCR, followed by high-throughput sequencing. The original methods were these. To quantify the absolute abundance of every unique TCRbeta CDR3 region, sequences were collapsed and filtered. T cell fraction was estimated by normalizing TCRbeta template counts to usable DNA, with usable DNA measured through amplification of reference genes found in all nucleated cells. Repertoire TCRs were annotated as SARS-CoV-2-specific when V gene, CDR3 amino acid sequence and J gene were exactly matched to a known reactive TCR set. The reference SARS-CoV-2 TCR set came from MIRA and was filtered for enrichment in COVID-19-positive ImmuneCODE repertoires, removing public or cross-reactive TCRs. Using the MIRA antigens, annotated TCRs were further analysed by specific ORF or by position within an ORF. Depth was the summed frequency of annotated unique rearrangements, while breadth was defined as annotated unique rearrangements over total unique productive rearrangements. Two-sided Wilcoxon rank-sum tests were applied when comparing TCR breadth between groups. The clones in this table, taken by TCRdb from immuneACCESS, are in-frame only. Not every clone is retained; where verified, under half of the shortfall comes from an unresolved V gene, and the cause of the rest is unknown. V and J calls and clone size are given by that table; D and trimming were obtained from the DNA. This sample is represented by about half a million clones; about 88% of them were singletons. Clones ranked in the top ten supply 1.7% of the sample.

Details on this clone: Its antigen target is currently unknown. No much larger clone exists at a distance of one base, and base qualities are not known.

According to the study, the label for this sample's treatment or condition signals: roughly 20 received Ad26.COV2.S at low or high dose, single or two shots; 5 received placebo; per-sample allocation not given. Repertoires of vaccine and placebo recipients were sequenced from samples collected on day 63 after the first injection. Cohort 1b enrolled some 25 adults aged 18-55 years at a single site in Boston, USA, between 29 July and 7 August 2020. Ad26.COV2.S was a replication-incompetent adenovirus type 26 vector expressing a prefusion-stabilized SARS-CoV-2 spike protein from the original Wuhan strain. Reading the germline V gene gives CDR1 SNHLY and CDR2 FYNNEI. Trimming at the junction amounts to 8 bases on V and 5 bases on J, and the germline ends lie 15 bases apart. The CDR3 covers 13 residues, taking in both the cysteine and the phenylalanine. The entry retains the CDR3 DNA only, 39 bases that are in frame from base 1.

The TCR sequence derives from a person aged 18 to 65 who received the Ad26.COV2.S COVID-19 vaccine or a placebo. The rearrangement combines TRBV2 with TRBJ1-2; a tentative D call is TRBD1 (5 bases match). The sample in question was peripheral blood, obtained in a trial of Ad26.COV2.S vaccine versus placebo. The DNA sequence follows: TGTGCCAGCGGGGCGGGGTTCGAGTATGGCTACACCTTC. It encodes CASGAGFEYGYTF. The full variable domain, with segments outside the CDR3 supplied by the reference TRBV2 and TRBJ1-2 proteins, appears as EPEVTQTPSHQVTQMGQEVILRCVPISNHLYFYWYRQILGQKVEFLVSFYNNEISEKSEIFDDQFSVERPDGSNFTLKIRSTKLEDSAMYFCASGAGFEYGYTFGSGTRLTVV.